This TCR beta chain is from a study of blood T cell repertoires in COVID-19. Study as a whole: T cells, B-cell-depleted T cells, or PBMCs provided the cDNA or gDNA that served as material.

The V segment lost 4 bases and the J segment 2 bases; nucleotides outside the gene matches: 10. This CDR3 is built from 17 residues. Germline loops: CDR1 SGHDT, CDR2 YYEEEE. Authors' processing steps: Reference gene primer amplification in the assay estimated nucleated cell counts. Produced via immunoSEQ multiplex PCR; TCRdb's table is partial and in-frame only. V, J and clone size derive from that table, while D and trimming were established from the DNA sequence. The table shows around 250,000 clones, with more than 75% occurring only once. Sequencing input: peripheral blood. The chain couples TRBV5-6 to TRBJ1-4; TRBD1 aligns across 8 bases. This TCR came from a man aged 40-50 years with active or convalescent COVID-19. CDR3 nucleotide sequence: TGTGCCAGCAGCAACTACAGGGGGTCAATGACTAATGAAAAACTGTTTTTT. As protein: CASSNYRGSMTNEKLFF.